Below, 32 T cell receptor beta chains from the same sample are listed, as sequenced in a study of blood T cell repertoires in COVID-19. The table came from immunoSEQ multiplex PCR; TCRdb's copy has only in-frame clones and leaves some out. The data contain 90,000 to 100,000 clones, about 87% of them seen just once; the ten biggest clones take up 15%. Sequenced sample: peripheral blood. Receptors originate from a human donor in a cohort sampled during active COVID-19.

The gene calls are TRBV5-5 and TRBJ2-3; 9 nucleotides agree with TRBD2. J lost 1 base, V lost 3 bases, and 6 bases had no gene match. The CDR3 is made up of 16 amino acids. CDR1 is SGHKS and CDR2 is YYEKEE in the germline V gene (reference sequence). The CDR3 protein is CASSWRWTSGTDTQYF. CDR3 in DNA: TGTGCCAGCAGCTGGCGGTGGACTAGCGGCACAGATACGCAGTATTTT.

This clone came up a few times. The V and J genes are TRBV11-2 and TRBJ2-7; no clear D gene. The CDR3 has 11 residues. The V gene lost 4 bases and the J gene lost 3 bases, with 4 bases spanning the gap. CDR1 and CDR2 from the germline V gene are SGHAT and FQNNGV. CDR3 region: CASSSYYEQYF. CDR3 in DNA: TGTGCCAGCAGCTCCTACTACGAGCAGTACTTC.

This clone was recorded many times. The CDR3 sequence: CAISEDRGLAYNEQFF. CDR3 DNA: TGTGCCATCAGTGAAGACAGGGGGCTCGCCTACAATGAGCAGTTCTTC. This chain joins TRBV10-3 and TRBJ2-1; TRBD1 agrees at 10 bases. The germline gives CDR1 ENHRY, CDR2 SYGVKD. The CDR3 is 16 residues long. Trimming removed 3 bases from V and 2 bases from J; junction bases left unmatched: 4.

This chain joins TRBV5-6 and TRBJ2-7, with D unclear. CDR1 and CDR2 (germline): SGHDT, YYEEEE. There are 13 residues in the CDR3. V dropped 0 bases and J dropped 2 bases, with 6 bases sitting between them. The CDR3 DNA follows: TGTGCCAGCAGCTTGGCACAGACCTACGAGCAGTACTTC. The encoded protein is CASSLAQTYEQYF.

This sequence joins TRBV28 and TRBJ1-6, with 7 bases fitting TRBD1. The CDR3 sequence is 15 residues long. Trimming removed 3 bases from V and 3 bases from J; junction bases left unmatched: 2. Germline CDR1 reads MDHEN; CDR2 reads SYDVKM. The CDR3 DNA sequence: TGTGCCAGCAGTTTTCCAGGGGGCTATAATTCACCCCTCCACTTT. Its translation is CASSFPGGYNSPLHF.

This chain joins TRBV7-9 and TRBJ2-7; the D is unclear. Germline lookup yields CDR1 SEHNR and CDR2 FQNEAQ (reference sequence). The CDR3 runs 14 residues. Trimming left V 5 bases short and J 3 bases short, with 14 bases between. The CDR3 protein is CASSPPIGVYEQYF. The CDR3 region has the DNA TGTGCCAGCAGCCCCCCGATTGGAGTCTACGAGCAGTACTTC. The full variable domain, completed using reference TRBV7-9 and TRBJ2-7, is DTGVSQNPRHKITKRGQNVTFRCDPISEHNRLYWYRQTLGQGPEFLTYFQNEAQLEKSRLLSDRFSAERPKGSFSTLEIQRTEQGDSAMYLCASSPPIGVYEQYFGPGTRLTVT.

This clone was detected only once. The chain carries TRBV7-2 and TRBJ1-1; D gene ambiguous. The V gene lost 1 base and the J gene lost 11 bases, with 11 bases spanning the gap. The germline V gene has CDR1 SGHTA and CDR2 FQGNSA. The CDR3 covers 12 residues. As DNA, the CDR3 is TGTGCCAGCAGCTTAGGGGGAGGGATTGCTTTCTTT. Translation gives CASSLGGGIAFF.

This chain links TRBV6-5 with TRBJ2-5; 7 positions agree with TRBD1. CDR1 and CDR2 from the germline V gene are MNHEY and SVGAGI. V was clipped by 3 bases and J by 5 bases; unmatched bases: 12. The CDR3 is made up of 16 amino acids. The CDR3 DNA reads as TGTGCCAGCAGTTATATCTTGACAGGGCAGGAGGAGACCCAGTACTTC. Translation gives CASSYILTGQEETQYF.

This chain links TRBV2 with TRBJ1-3; D is unclear. The germline V gene encodes CDR1 SNHLY and CDR2 FYNNEI. The CDR3 has 14 amino acids. V dropped 8 bases and J dropped 0 bases, with 11 bases sitting between them. The CDR3 nucleotides are TGTGCCAGCGAGCCGGGTTTCTCTGGAAACACCATATATTTT. Protein product: CASEPGFSGNTIYF.

The gene calls are TRBV9 and TRBJ1-4; 11 positions match TRBD1. Germline values: CDR1 SGDLS, CDR2 YYNGEE. The CDR3 spans 16 residues. The ends lost 3 bases at V and 7 bases at J; junction bases unmatched: 8. The CDR3 DNA is TGTGCCAGCAGCGACCCTGGACAGGGGGCCGGTGAAAAACTGTTTTTT. This encodes CASSDPGQGAGEKLFF.

V usage is TRBV13 and J usage is TRBJ1-1; D gene ambiguous. This CDR3 comprises 11 residues. Germline assignment: CDR1 PRHDT and CDR2 FYEKMQ (reference sequence). The V end lost 3 bases, the J end lost 11 bases, and 10 bases lay between the germline ends. CDR3 protein: CASSLEQRAFF. The CDR3 DNA reads TGTGCCAGCAGCTTGGAGCAAAGGGCTTTCTTT.

V and J are TRBV19 and TRBJ1-1; no reliable D call. V gave up 5 bases and J gave up 7 bases, with 20 bases separating them. CDR1 is LNHDA and CDR2 is SQIVND in the germline V gene (reference sequence). The CDR3 has 15 amino acids. The DNA for the CDR3 is TGTGCCAGTAGTCTCCGTCCGAGAGGGAAGATTGAAGCTTTCTTT. Translation gives CASSLRPRGKIEAFF.

V and J are TRBV9 and TRBJ1-3; 7 nucleotides align to TRBD1. The CDR3 totals 16 residues. Germline V gene data show CDR1 as SGDLS and CDR2 as YYNGEE. V shed 4 bases and J 3 bases; nucleotides not matched to a gene: 10. The CDR3: CASSPQTGFIGNTIYF. The CDR3, as DNA: TGTGCCAGCAGCCCACAGACAGGGTTCATTGGAAACACCATATATTTT.

V usage is TRBV3-1 (or the pseudogene TRBV3-2) and J usage is TRBJ1-1; 8 bases align to TRBD1. Germline V gives CDR1 LGHDT, CDR2 YNNKEL (reference sequence). This CDR3 spans 14 amino acids. Losses at the gene ends were 5 bases for V and 5 bases for J; bases not matched to a gene: 7. The CDR3 sequence is CASSNLQGETEAFF. The CDR3 region has the DNA TGTGCCAGCAGCAATCTACAGGGGGAGACTGAAGCTTTCTTT.

The V and J genes are TRBV5-1 and TRBJ2-1; tentative D call: TRBD1 (7 bases). The CDR3 runs 15 residues. Trimming took 3 bases from V and 7 from J, leaving 17 bases between them. The germline gives CDR1 SGHRS, CDR2 YFSETQ. CDR3 DNA sequence: TGCGCCAGCAGCTCCCAGGGGGGAGGAGGGAATGAGCAGTTCTTC. As protein: CASSSQGGGGNEQFF.

This CDR3 reads CASSLGQISYNEQFF. CDR3 DNA sequence: TGCGCCAGCAGCTTGGGACAAATCTCCTACAATGAGCAGTTCTTC. The rearrangement uses TRBV5-1 and TRBJ2-1; D call uncertain. The CDR3 has 15 amino acids. V was shortened by 0 bases and J by 0 bases, with 7 bases between the two germline ends. CDR1 SGHRS and CDR2 YFSETQ come from the germline V gene.

The chain recombines TRBV24-1 with TRBJ2-1; 8 nucleotides match TRBD2. V lost 4 bases to trimming and J lost 8 bases; unmatched junction nucleotides: 12. The CDR3 covers 16 residues. The germline V gene has CDR1 KGHDR and CDR2 SFDVKD. The CDR3 reads CATSDISGSGGDEQFF. CDR3 nucleotide sequence: TGTGCCACCAGTGACATAAGCGGGAGTGGGGGAGATGAGCAGTTCTTC.

The J gene is TRBJ2-7, the V gene TRBV13; D may be TRBD1 (5 bases). Germline-derived CDR1 and CDR2 are PRHDT and FYEKMQ (reference sequence). V lost 0 bases and J lost 2, with 8 bases in between. The CDR3 has 14 amino acids. The DNA of the CDR3 is TGTGCCAGCAGCTTAGGCAGGGTCGCCTACGAGCAGTACTTC. It encodes CASSLGRVAYEQYF.

This chain uses TRBV9 with TRBJ2-1, with 8 bases identical to TRBD1. The CDR3 extends over 14 amino acids. Trimming removed 2 bases from V and 6 bases from J; junction bases left unmatched: 4. Looked up from germline, CDR1 is SGDLS and CDR2 is YYNGEE. CDR3 sequence reads: CASSVWTGTNEQFF. In nucleotides, the CDR3 is TGTGCCAGCAGCGTCTGGACAGGGACCAATGAGCAGTTCTTC.

The chain employs TRBV7-8 and TRBJ2-3; 8 bases agree with TRBD2. V trimming: 2 bases; J trimming: 1 base; junction bases outside the gene matches: 8. Germline assignment: CDR1 SGHVS and CDR2 FQNEAQ. The CDR3 length is 17 residues. CDR3 in amino acids: CASSLLHRAGGTDTQYF. The CDR3 bases are TGTGCCAGCAGCTTACTCCATCGAGCGGGAGGCACAGATACGCAGTATTTT. Based on the CDR3 plus reference TRBV7-8 and TRBJ2-3, the full variable domain is GAGVSQSPRYKVAKRGQDVALRCDPISGHVSLFWYQQALGQGPEFLTYFQNEAQLDKSGLPSDRFFAERPEGSVSTLKIQRTQQEDSAVYLCASSLLHRAGGTDTQYFGPGTRLTVL.

This clone was observed once. The rearrangement links TRBV28 to TRBJ2-7; 11 bases are a match to TRBD2. The CDR3 is made up of 16 amino acids. V gave up 2 bases and J gave up 4 bases; unmatched junction bases: 7. Germline loops: CDR1 MDHEN, CDR2 SYDVKM. The CDR3 DNA is TGTGCCAGCAGTTTACTGACTAGCGGGGCGTCGTACGAGCAGTACTTC. Translating it yields CASSLLTSGASYEQYF.

The V call is TRBV6-1, the J call TRBJ2-5, with a weak D call TRBD1 (6 bases). The germline gives CDR1 MNHNS, CDR2 SASEGT. This CDR3 has 14 residues. V was shortened by 1 base and J by 4 bases, with 10 bases between the two germline ends. This CDR3 is CASSEDRVSETQYF. DNA of the CDR3: TGTGCCAGCAGTGAAGACAGGGTATCAGAGACCCAGTACTTC.

The chain has TRBV28 and TRBJ1-6; D not resolved. The CDR3 is 14 residues long. Trimming stripped 3 bases from V and 10 bases from J, with 13 bases between. Looked up from germline, CDR1 is MDHEN and CDR2 is SYDVKM. DNA for the CDR3: TGTGCCAGCAGTTTTGGTTTAGCCATCTCACCCCTCCACTTT. Protein: CASSFGLAISPLHF.

The chain couples TRBV13 to TRBJ1-3; D may be TRBD1 (5 bases). This CDR3 region has 14 residues. V gave up 2 bases and J gave up 7 bases, with 12 bases separating them. The germline gives CDR1 PRHDT, CDR2 FYEKMQ (reference sequence). CDR3 sequence (DNA): TGTGCCAGCAGCTTACGGGCAGGGCGCAACACCATATATTTT. Encoded protein: CASSLRAGRNTIYF.

The chain carries TRBV18 and TRBJ2-7, with 10 positions matching TRBD1. V lost 3 bases and J lost 3; bases outside the gene matches: 8. The germline CDR1 and CDR2 sequences are KGHSH and LQKENI. CDR3 size: 16 residues. The CDR3 loop is CASSPYFGQGVYEQYF. CDR3 nucleotide sequence: TGTGCCAGCTCACCTTACTTTGGACAGGGGGTCTACGAGCAGTACTTC.

The V gene is TRBV24-1, the J gene TRBJ2-7; D not certain. V was shortened by 4 bases and J by 7 bases, with 13 bases between the two germline ends. In germline, CDR1 is KGHDR, CDR2 SFDVKD. This CDR3 region has 13 residues. The CDR3 DNA is TGTGCCACCAGTGACACTATTTCCGGGGAGCAGTACTTC. This encodes CATSDTISGEQYF.

This clone was recorded only once. The chain is built from TRBV19 and TRBJ2-5; D uncertain. The CDR3 runs to 13 residues. Trimming pared 1 base from V and 5 bases from J, leaving 8 bases between. CDR1 and CDR2 from the germline V gene are LNHDA and SQIVND (reference sequence). For the CDR3, the DNA is TGTGCCAGTAGTATAGGAACAAAGGAGACCCAGTACTTC. It is translated as CASSIGTKETQYF.

The chain carries TRBV28 and TRBJ2-5; TRBD2 matches at 7 bases. This CDR3 region has 13 residues. Germline loops: CDR1 MDHEN, CDR2 SYDVKM. The ends lost 5 bases at V and 9 bases at J; junction bases unmatched: 9. CDR3 sequence (DNA): TGTGCCAGCAGTCGACGGGACGGGGGGTCCCAGTACTTC. Its translation: CASSRRDGGSQYF.

The rearrangement links TRBV10-1 to TRBJ2-5; TRBD1 aligns across 8 bases. J gave up 5 bases and V 5 bases, and 7 bases lay outside the gene matches. The CDR3 runs 14 residues. CDR1 and CDR2 (germline): WNHNN, SYGVQD (reference sequence). As DNA, the CDR3 is TGCGCCAGCAGTCAGGGGGCAAGGAAGGAGACCCAGTACTTC. Encoded protein: CASSQGARKETQYF.

The chain carries TRBV9 and TRBJ2-6; D call uncertain. Deletions cut 3 bases from V and 0 bases from J, with 10 bases between. Per the germline V gene, CDR1 is SGDLS and CDR2 is YYNGEE. The CDR3 spans 16 residues. The CDR3 nucleotides read TGTGCCAGCAGCGCCCCACTCAACTCTGGGGCCAACGTCCTGACTTTC. Encoded protein: CASSAPLNSGANVLTF. The entire variable domain, with the rest obtained from reference TRBV9 and TRBJ2-6, is as follows: DSGVTQTPKHLITATGQRVTLRCSPRSGDLSVYWYQQSLDQGLQFLIQYYNGEERAKGNILERFSAQQFPDLHSELNLSSLELGDSALYFCASSAPLNSGANVLTFGAGSRLTVL.

This chain links TRBV11-3 with TRBJ2-1, with 8 bases lining up with TRBD1. V was pared by 1 base and J by 4 bases, with 6 bases of the junction left unmatched. Germline V gives CDR1 SGHNT, CDR2 YENEEA. The CDR3 sequence is 16 residues long. CDR3 DNA: TGTGCCAGCAGCTTAGGCCGGGACAGGCGATACAATGAGCAGTTCTTC. Translation gives CASSLGRDRRYNEQFF. Supplemented by reference TRBV11-3 and TRBJ2-1, the full variable domain reads EAGVVQSPRYKIIEKKQPVAFWCNPISGHNTLYWYLQNLGQGPELLIRYENEEAVDDSQLPKDRFSAERLKGVDSTLKIQPAELGDSAVYLCASSLGRDRRYNEQFFGPGTRLTVL.

V usage is TRBV11-2 and J usage is TRBJ2-1; the match to TRBD1 covers 8 bases. Looked up from germline, CDR1 is SGHAT and CDR2 is FQNNGV. The CDR3 runs 15 residues. Trimming removed 1 base from V and 5 bases from J; junction bases left unmatched: 4. The CDR3 DNA follows: TGTGCCAGCAGCTTAGGGACAGGGTTGAACAATGAGCAGTTCTTC. It specifies CASSLGTGLNNEQFF.